This note documents a single T cell receptor (beta chain) sequence. Its antigen is as yet unknown. The sample comes from a study of Ad26.COV2.S vaccination and SARS-CoV-2 variants. Findings of the study overall: Vaccine recipients posted higher spike-specific TCR breadth than their placebo counterparts. Total T cell responses may have been underestimated by the TCR breadth and depth analyses.

This table comes from immunoSEQ multiplex PCR, and its TCRdb copy is limited to in-frame clones, with some not included. The sample lists over 400,000 clones, around 92% occurring once. Trimming pared 1 base from V and 5 bases from J, leaving 15 bases between. Germline V CDR1 and CDR2: MNHEY, SVGAGI. The CDR3 runs to 16 residues. Treatment reported: 15 to 20 received Ad26.COV2.S at low or high dose, single or two shots; 5 received placebo; per-sample allocation not given. Material that was analyzed had been drawn on day 63 after the first vaccine or placebo injection. This receptor was taken from a person aged 18 to 65 who received the Ad26.COV2.S COVID-19 vaccine or a placebo. The source was peripheral blood, collected in a trial of Ad26.COV2.S vaccine versus placebo. The chain is built from TRBV6-5 and TRBJ2-1; perhaps TRBD2 as D (5 bases). The CDR3 nucleotides are TGTGCCAGCAGTTACTTGAAGCAGTTCGGGAACAATGAGCAGTTCTTC. Amino acid sequence: CASSYLKQFGNNEQFF.